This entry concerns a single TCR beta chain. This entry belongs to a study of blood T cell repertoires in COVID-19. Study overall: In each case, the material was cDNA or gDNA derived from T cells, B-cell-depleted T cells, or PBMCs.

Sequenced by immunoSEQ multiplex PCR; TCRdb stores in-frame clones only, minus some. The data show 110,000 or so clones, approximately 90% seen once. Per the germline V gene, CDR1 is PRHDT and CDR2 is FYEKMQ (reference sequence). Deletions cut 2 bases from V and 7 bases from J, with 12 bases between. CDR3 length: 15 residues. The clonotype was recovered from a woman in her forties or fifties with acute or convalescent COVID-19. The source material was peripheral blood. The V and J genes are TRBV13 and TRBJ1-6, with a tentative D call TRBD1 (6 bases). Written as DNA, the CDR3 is TGTGCCAGCAGCTTACAGGGGCAGCTGAATTCACCCCTCCACTTT. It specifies CASSLQGQLNSPLHF.